The entry below describes one TCR beta chain. As yet, its antigen is unknown. These data originate in a study of T cell responses to AZD1222 COVID-19 vaccine. Study-wide points: Clonal diversity was possibly underestimated, and white British individuals and females predominated among donors. Repertoires were obtained solely post-peak T cell response. Seropositive at baseline were only a handful of AZD1222 recipients.

Sequenced by immunoSEQ multiplex PCR; TCRdb stores in-frame clones only, minus some. The sample includes about 93,000 clones, around 92% of them seen just once. The TCR sequence derives from an adult in good health. Sequences were derived from peripheral blood, sampled on day 0 of MenACWY control vaccination.

The CDR3 DNA reads TGTGCCAGCAGCTTAACGGCATATCAGGGGTACACTGGAAACACCATATATTTT. Its translation: CASSLTAYQGYTGNTIYF. V gene TRBV7-6 combines with J gene TRBJ1-3; possible D gene TRBD1, 6 bases. The length of the CDR3 is 18 residues. Germline-derived CDR1 and CDR2 are SGHVS and FNYEAQ. V lost 2 bases to trimming and J lost 2 bases, with 19 bases between them.